This TCR beta chain originates from a study of T cell responses to AZD1222 COVID-19 vaccine. This CDR3 is 16 amino acids long. Germline assignment: CDR1 SEHNR and CDR2 FQNEAQ (reference sequence). J lost 2 bases, V lost 4 bases, and 6 bases had no gene match. About this clone: Its specificity is unknown.

Overall study results and limits: Dominant at 160-218 and 743-854, vaccine-associated CD4 TCRs also spanned spike. Clonal diversity may have been underestimated, and the donors were mostly white British, with more females than males. Repertoires were obtained only post-peak T cell response.

The method was immunoSEQ multiplex PCR; TCRdb's version includes in-frame clones alone and lacks a portion of them. The sample has around 100,000 clones; approximately 86% are singletons. Sample: peripheral blood, taken 28 days after the second dose of the MenACWY control vaccine. This TCR derives from an adult who received the MenACWY meningococcal vaccine as a control. V and J are TRBV7-9 and TRBJ2-3, with 10 bases matching TRBD2. DNA of the CDR3: TGTGCCAGCAGCTCCAAGCGGGGGGGAAACACAGATACGCAGTATTTT. Residues: CASSSKRGGNTDTQYF.